The rows below give T cell receptor beta chains drawn from one sample of a study of blood T cell repertoires in COVID-19. This table comes from immunoSEQ multiplex PCR, and its TCRdb copy is limited to in-frame clones, with some not included. The data show under 130,000 clones, 65% to 75% seen once. What was sequenced was peripheral blood. The receptors shown here come from an elderly man with acute or convalescent COVID-19. Each CDR3 is given with its conserved first and last residue.

TRBV6-5 CASSSRALTYEQYF
TRBV12-3/TRBV12-4 CASSLGPSEQYF
TRBV5-1 CASSLVWGADTQYF
TRBV18 CASGQGVYEQYF
TRBV9 CASSVGPRATDTQYF
TRBV11-3 CASSPGRDTGELFF
TRBV12-1 CASSLGTGFYEQYF
TRBV18 CASSDGRDSQETQYF
TRBV29-1 CSVPTGGDGYTF
TRBV14 CASIGGADQPQHF
TRBV7-3 CASSNSGEQFF
TRBV14 CASSQVGGGQETQYF
TRBV6-1 CASSEGSSNQPQHF
TRBV14 CASSKGQGVGETQYF
TRBV25-1 CASSVQDNSPLHF
TRBV18 CASSPGTDYEQYF
TRBV24-1 CATSDFIAGGSEQFF
TRBV6-2/TRBV6-3 CASSLPSGPTDTQYF
TRBV19 CASNYGSYGYTF
TRBV4-3 CASSQDLTGAPNSPLHF
TRBV5-1 CASSVRGRPTSGEGAYEQYF
TRBV27 CASSLAAGNTEAFF
TRBV28 CASSSVGGKGRDTIYF
TRBV7-9 CASTQTDRPPYEAFF
TRBV2 CASSLQGWNTEAFF
TRBV6-5 CASSYYREYGYTF
TRBV27 CASSLTLGTTNTGELFF